What follows are 2 T cell receptor beta chains derived from one specimen sequenced in a study of blood T cells in healthy people across ages. Primed by a sample-barcoded 5' primer and a J-beta primer mix, a second PCR proceeded for 7 to 11 cycles. MiXCR, run by TCRdb on the 5' RACE reads, gives a single entry per CDR3 protein. The sample lists around 1,000,000 distinct CDR3 sequences, 20% to 25% seen once, with less than 0.75% in the top ten. The sample also formed part of further work on T cells of mothers and their children.

Sequencing used blood. The receptors derive from a girl aged 2-9 years in good health.

In regard to this clonotype: A read error may account for a junction end that differs from germline. The chain recombines TRBV9 with TRBJ1-1; D is undetermined. The V gene's germline CDR1 is SGDLS and CDR2 YYNGEE. CDR3 length: 13 residues. The CDR3 sequence: CASSVVIDTEPFF. The CDR3 DNA sequence: TGTGCCAGCAGCGTAGTTATTGACACTGAACCTTTCTTT.

V usage is TRBV28 and J usage is TRBJ2-1; TRBD2 matches 10 bases. The CDR3 contains 14 residues. CDR1 and CDR2 (germline): MDHEN, SYDVKM. J was trimmed by 7 bases and V by 10 bases; bases with no gene match: 10. Here the CDR3 DNA reads TGTGCCACCAAGTCGGGACTAGCGACTAATGAGCAGTTCTTC. Protein product: CATKSGLATNEQFF.